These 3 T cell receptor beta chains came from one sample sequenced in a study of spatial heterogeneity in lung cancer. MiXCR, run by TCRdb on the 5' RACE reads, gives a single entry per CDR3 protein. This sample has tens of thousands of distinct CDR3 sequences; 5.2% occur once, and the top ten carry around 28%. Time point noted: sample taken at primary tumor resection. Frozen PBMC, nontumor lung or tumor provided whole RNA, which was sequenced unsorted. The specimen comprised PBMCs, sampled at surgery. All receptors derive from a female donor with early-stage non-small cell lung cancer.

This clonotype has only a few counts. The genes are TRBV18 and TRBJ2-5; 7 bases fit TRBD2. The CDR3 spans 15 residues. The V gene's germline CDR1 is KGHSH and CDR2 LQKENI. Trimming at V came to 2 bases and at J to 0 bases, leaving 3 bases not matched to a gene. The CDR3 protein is CASSPTGGYQETQYF. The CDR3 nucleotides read TGTGCCAGCTCACCAACCGGGGGGTACCAAGAGACCCAGTACTTC.

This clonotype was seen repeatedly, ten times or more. The CDR3 DNA is TGCAGTGCGAGTCGGGTAGTTACAGATACGCAGTATTTT. Its protein product is CSASRVVTDTQYF. The chain uses TRBV20-1 and TRBJ2-3; D unclear. Germline CDR1 and CDR2: DFQATT and SNEGSKA (reference sequence). The CDR3 totals 13 residues. Trimming removed 6 bases at V and 3 bases at J, with 13 bases between.

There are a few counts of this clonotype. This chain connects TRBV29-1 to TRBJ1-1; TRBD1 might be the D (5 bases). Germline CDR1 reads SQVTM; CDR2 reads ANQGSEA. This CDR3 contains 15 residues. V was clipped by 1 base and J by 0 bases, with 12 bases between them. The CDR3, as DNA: TGCAGCGTTGAAGGGGGCGGCGGGGTGAACACTGAAGCTTTCTTT. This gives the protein CSVEGGGGVNTEAFF. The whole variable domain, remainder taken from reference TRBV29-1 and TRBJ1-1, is SAVISQKPSRDICQRGTSLTIQCQVDSQVTMMFWYRQQPGQSLTLIATANQGSEATYESGFVIDKFPISRPNLTFSTLTVSNMSPEDSSIYLCSVEGGGGVNTEAFFGQGTRLTVV.